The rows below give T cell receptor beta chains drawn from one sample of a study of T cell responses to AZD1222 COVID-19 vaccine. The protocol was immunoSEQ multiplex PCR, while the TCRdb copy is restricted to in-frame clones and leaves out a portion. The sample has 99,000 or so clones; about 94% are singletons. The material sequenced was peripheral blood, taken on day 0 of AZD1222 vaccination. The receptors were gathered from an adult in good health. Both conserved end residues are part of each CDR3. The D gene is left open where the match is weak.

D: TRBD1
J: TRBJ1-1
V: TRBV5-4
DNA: TGTGCCAGCAGCTTCGGCCTCCCAGGGGGCACTGAAGCTTTCTTT
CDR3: CASSFGLPGGTEAFF

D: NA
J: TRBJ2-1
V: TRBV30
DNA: TGTGCCTGGAGTGTAGAGGGAGATTCCTACAATGAGCAGTTCTTC
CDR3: CAWSVEGDSYNEQFF

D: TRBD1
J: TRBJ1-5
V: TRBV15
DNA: TGTGCCACCAGCGGACTTGACAGGGGCAGCAATCAGCCCCAGCATTTT
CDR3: CATSGLDRGSNQPQHF

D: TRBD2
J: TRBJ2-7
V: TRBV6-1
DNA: TGTGCCAGCAGTGTCGGGACTAGCGGGATCTCCTACGAGCAGTACTTC
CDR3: CASSVGTSGISYEQYF

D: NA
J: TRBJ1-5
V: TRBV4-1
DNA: TGCGCCAGCAGCCAAGTTACAGCGACCCTGCCCCAGCATTTT
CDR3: CASSQVTATLPQHF

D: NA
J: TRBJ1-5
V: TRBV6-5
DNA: TGTGCCAGCACTCAGGGGCCCCCCAAGCCCCAGCATTTT
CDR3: CASTQGPPKPQHF

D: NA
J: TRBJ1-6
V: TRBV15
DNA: TGTGCCACCAGCAGGTTCCCTGGGAATCCGCCCCTCCACTTT
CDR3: CATSRFPGNPPLHF

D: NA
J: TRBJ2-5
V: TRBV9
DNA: TGTGCCAGCAGCGTATGGCAGACCCAGTACTTC
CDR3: CASSVWQTQYF

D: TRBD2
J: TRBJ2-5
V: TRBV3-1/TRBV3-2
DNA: TGTGCCAGCAGCCCTCCAGGGGCGGGAGGGAAGACCCAGTACTTC
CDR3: CASSPPGAGGKTQYF

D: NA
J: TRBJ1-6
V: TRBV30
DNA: TGTGCCTGGAGTCGCCAGGGGTATAATTCACCCCTCCACTTT
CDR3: CAWSRQGYNSPLHF

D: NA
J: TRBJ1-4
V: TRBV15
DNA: TGTGCCACTCGACCCTCGGCAGGTGAAAAACTGTTTTTT
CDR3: CATRPSAGEKLFF

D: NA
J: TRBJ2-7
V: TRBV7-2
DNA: TGTGCCAGCAGCTTAACGAACGTGGGCTACGAGCAGTACTTC
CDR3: CASSLTNVGYEQYF

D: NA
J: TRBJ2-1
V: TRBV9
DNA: TGTGCCAGCAGCCCCCTGGCGGGGATTAGCTCCTACAATGAGCAGTTCTTC
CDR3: CASSPLAGISSYNEQFF

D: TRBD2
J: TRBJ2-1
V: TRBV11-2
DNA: TGTGCCAGCAGCTTAGATAGTGGGAGCGGGATTTACAATGAGCAGTTCTTC
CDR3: CASSLDSGSGIYNEQFF

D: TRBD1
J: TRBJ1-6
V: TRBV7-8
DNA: TGTGCCAGCAGCTTTAACCGGGACAGGGACAATTCACCCCTCCACTTT
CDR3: CASSFNRDRDNSPLHF

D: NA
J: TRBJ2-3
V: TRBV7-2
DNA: TGTGCCAGCAGGCGAGGGGCTAGCCCCACAGATACGCAGTATTTT
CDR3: CASRRGASPTDTQYF

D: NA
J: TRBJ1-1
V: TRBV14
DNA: TGTGCCAGCAGCCAAGATTCAGCAGGGATAGCTTTCTTT
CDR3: CASSQDSAGIAFF

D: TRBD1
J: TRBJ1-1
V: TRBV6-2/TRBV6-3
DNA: TGTGCCAGCAGCACTTCCAGGGGGCATAATGAAGCTTTCTTT
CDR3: CASSTSRGHNEAFF

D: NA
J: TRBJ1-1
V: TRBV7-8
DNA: TGTGCCAGCAGCTTTGGGGTCGAAACTGAAGCTTTCTTT
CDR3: CASSFGVETEAFF

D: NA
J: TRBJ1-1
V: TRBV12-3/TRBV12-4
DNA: TGTGCCAGCGGCCGAACAGGGAACACTGAAGCTTTCTTT
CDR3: CASGRTGNTEAFF

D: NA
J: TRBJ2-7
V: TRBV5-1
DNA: TGCGCCAGCAGCTCCCGGGATTCAGGGAACGAGCAGTACTTC
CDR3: CASSSRDSGNEQYF

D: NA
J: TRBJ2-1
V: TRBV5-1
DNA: TGCGCCAGCAGCTTTCTCGTGAGCGATAATGAGCAGTTCTTC
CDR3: CASSFLVSDNEQFF

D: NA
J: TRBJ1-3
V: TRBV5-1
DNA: TGCGCCAGCAGCAGGGCCCCGGGAGACACCATATATTTT
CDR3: CASSRAPGDTIYF

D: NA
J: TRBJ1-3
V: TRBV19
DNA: TGTGCCAGTCGTTCTCGCCCTTCTGGAAACACCATATATTTT
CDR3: CASRSRPSGNTIYF

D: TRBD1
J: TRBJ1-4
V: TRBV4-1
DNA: TGCGCCAGCAGCCAACGCCAGGGGGATGAAAAACTGTTTTTT
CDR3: CASSQRQGDEKLFF

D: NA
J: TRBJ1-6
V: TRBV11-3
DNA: TGTGCCAGCAGCTTAGATCGCGGTTCACCCCTCCACTTT
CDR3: CASSLDRGSPLHF

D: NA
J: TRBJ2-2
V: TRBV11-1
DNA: TGTGCCAGCAGCTTAAGGATGGAGGGCGGGGAGCTGTTTTTT
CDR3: CASSLRMEGGELFF

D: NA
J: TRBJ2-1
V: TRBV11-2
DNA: TGTGCCAGCAGCGCAGCTAGGGGGAGCTCCTACAATGAGCAGTTCTTC
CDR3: CASSAARGSSYNEQFF

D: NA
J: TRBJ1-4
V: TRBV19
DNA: TGTGCCAGTAGCCCGGGCCCCGGACATGAAAAACTGTTTTTT
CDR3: CASSPGPGHEKLFF

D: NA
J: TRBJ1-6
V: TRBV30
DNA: TGTGCCTGGAAAAGGACCGAAGAAAGTTCACCCCTCCACTTT
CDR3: CAWKRTEESSPLHF

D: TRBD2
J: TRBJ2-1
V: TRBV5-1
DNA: TGCGCCAGCAGCTTTAACCCGGGACTAGCGGGAGTGGTTGAGCAGTTCTTC
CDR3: CASSFNPGLAGVVEQFF

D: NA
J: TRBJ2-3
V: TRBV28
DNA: TGTGCCAGCAGTACCTCTTGGGGGGCGAGCACAGATACGCAGTATTTT
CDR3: CASSTSWGASTDTQYF

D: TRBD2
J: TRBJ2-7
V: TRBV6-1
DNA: TGTGCCAGCAGTGAAGCAGGCGGGCTAGCGGCCTACGAGCAGTACTTC
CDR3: CASSEAGGLAAYEQYF

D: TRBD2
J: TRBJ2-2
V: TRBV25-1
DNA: TGTGCCAGCAGTGGGACTAGCGGGAGGGCTGGCACCGGGGAGCTGTTTTTT
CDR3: CASSGTSGRAGTGELFF

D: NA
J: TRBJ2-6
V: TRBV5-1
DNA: TGCGCCAGCAGGCTAAGCTCTGGGGCCAACGTCCTGACTTTC
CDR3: CASRLSSGANVLTF